Reported below is one T cell receptor beta chain. The data are from a study of blood T cell repertoires in COVID-19. Study context: COVID-19 samples, acute and convalescent, were from the United States, Italy and Spain. In each case, the material was cDNA or gDNA derived from T cells, B-cell-depleted T cells, or PBMCs.

In the authors' workflow: How many nucleated cells were present was estimated from reference gene primer amplification. Sequencing was performed with immunoSEQ multiplex PCR; in TCRdb, only in-frame clones are kept and a portion is missing. That table supplies the V and J calls and clone size; D and trimming were determined from the DNA. The table has 150,000 to 170,000 clones, 78% seen once. The germline gives CDR1 LGHDT, CDR2 YNNKEL (reference sequence). This CDR3 has 15 residues. The ends were cut back, 5 bases at V and 2 bases at J, with 16 bases in the middle. The rearrangement joins TRBV3-1 (or the pseudogene TRBV3-2) to TRBJ2-7; D may be TRBD2 (7 bases). Sequenced: peripheral blood. The TCR originated in a man aged 80 or over with acute or convalescent COVID-19. The CDR3 loop is CASSLGGGGPYEQYF. The CDR3 bases are TGTGCCAGCAGCTTGGGGGGCGGGGGACCCTACGAGCAGTACTTC.